This T cell receptor (beta chain) was obtained from a study of shared clonotypes between healthy human individuals (dated by TCRdb to the early 2020s). The study in broad terms: A few men and two women, aged 18 to 49 years, made up the cohort. For each donor, CD4 naive and CD4 memory were each run on three plates, CD8 naive on two plates, and CD8 memory on one plate. To estimate repertoire size and how much clonotypes are shared between individuals, the study performed deep sequencing of blood TCR repertoires from about five healthy adults. Different laboratories and diverse techniques were used to prepare libraries and sequence TCR repertoires, to increase sequencing depth and limit assay-specific biases. Leukapheresis yielded between about 0.85 and 9.5 billion PBMCs per donor.

Using the deep immunoSEQ assay, multiplex PCR amplified TCR CDR3 regions from genomic DNA. For each cell subset, the extracted genomic DNA was distributed evenly across all wells of several immunoSEQ 96-well plates, and each plate served as one replicate. For sorted subsets, each replicate PCR was loaded with 150 to 250 ng genomic DNA, equivalent to about 33,000 T cell genomes. The purified libraries were quantified using a Qubit 3.0 fluorometer, sized with a Bioanalyzer 2100, and then quantified again using the KAPA Library Quantification kit. Every immunoSEQ 96-well plate was sequenced on a dedicated single-read 150-cycle Illumina NextSeq 550 flow cell. The authors' analysis ran thus. Because the immunoSEQ output included only junctional sequences and no quality scores, the filtering could not be the same as the filtering used for full-length reads. To assign V/J genes and CDR3, sequences were annotated using PyIR, a Python wrapper for IgBLAST v1.9, with IMGT germline references. Reads were removed for weak V/J assignments (E-value above 1e-6), missing CDR3, stop codons, out-of-frame junctions, or ambiguous translated residues. A V3J clonotype was defined by an identical inferred V gene, J gene, and CDR3 amino acid sequence. To compute the percentage overlap between repertoires, the number of shared unique clonotypes was divided by the size of the smaller repertoire. RTK rarefaction, the Chao1 estimator, and Recon v2.1 estimates of unobserved clonotypes were used to assess repertoire richness. For all TCRbeta clonotypes obtained by the gDNA method from several donors, generation probabilities were computed with OLGA. TCRdb's version of the immuneACCESS table is confined to in-frame rearrangements and falls short of the full clone set. An unresolved V gene accounts for under half of the shortfall where checked; the remainder is of unknown origin. For V, J and clone size, that table is used; D and trimming come from the DNA. This sample comprises roughly 2,300,000 clones, 92% of them detected only once. Of the sample, roughly 0.34% falls within the top ten clones.

The donors were healthy, HIV-negative adults who had no recently reported acute infections or vaccinations. All donors were Caucasian adults living in Nashville, Tennessee, USA. CD4+ T cells were enriched through magnetic negative selection, after which naive cells were positively selected on CD45RA and the remaining negative fraction served as the memory subset. Blood was obtained by leukapheresis, after which PBMCs were separated by Ficoll-Histopaque density gradient centrifugation and cryopreserved in liquid nitrogen vapor phase. Analytical flow cytometry was used to check the purity and quantity of every magnetically sorted T cell population. Each sorted fraction had its genomic DNA isolated and then quantified by UV absorbance on a Nanodrop 2000c. Summary of the overall study and its limitations: Sampling was restricted to blood, and TCR repertoires in tissues likely differ from the TCR repertoires found in blood. Estimated clonotype richness was generally larger for naive than for memory subsets. Pairwise subsampling indicated that sequencing depth was expected to affect the degree of clonotype sharing among donors. The genetic and exposure-history diversity represented was limited by the small number of donors. Incomplete sequencing was indicated by rarefaction of sorted-subset datasets, despite the large sequencing depth. Sharing across a few donors was observed for roughly 5% of naive CD4, 3% to 4% of naive CD8, about 2.3% of memory CD4, and roughly 0.4% of memory CD8 clonotypes. Compared with non-shared clonotypes, clonotypes shared by all four sorted-subset donors had higher generation probabilities.

The CDR3, from cysteine to phenylalanine, totals 17 residues. Kept here is only the CDR3 DNA, which spans 51 bases and is read in frame from base 1. Unmatched junction bases come to 11, with V trimmed by 5 bases and J by 2 bases. From the germline V gene, CDR1 is SGHTA and CDR2 is FQGTGA. This clone was found once. Its recognized antigen is unknown. The record has no base qualities; no much larger clone is one base away. This chain joins TRBV7-3 to TRBJ2-1, with 8 central nucleotides matching TRBD2. The sample consisted of naive CD4+ T cells from PBMCs. This specimen's cell subset or site label, interpreted: CD45RA+ positively selected. The sequence was collected from a young man in good health. Some clones in this sample may be carry-over from other donors' samples. The DNA is TGTGCCAGCAGCCTTAACCCGGGACTAGGGGCCTACAATGAGCAGTTCTTC. Translated, it reads CASSLNPGLGAYNEQFF.